This entry describes one T cell receptor beta chain. With 2 bases clipped from V and 2 bases from J, the junction kept 4 bases outside the gene matches. The CDR3 loop spans 15 amino acids. Germline V CDR1 and CDR2: SGHDN, FVKESK. The record originates from a study of control samples from healthy donors and cancer patients. Measured with immunoSEQ multiplex PCR; TCRdb has only the in-frame clones, and not every one. The sample carries 150,000 to 200,000 clones, approximately 94% recorded once. The sample comprised blood. The sequence was collected from a young woman in good health. V usage is TRBV14 and J usage is TRBJ2-7, with 9 bases that match TRBD2. CDR3 residues: CASSQQAGGPYEQYF. The CDR3, as DNA: TGTGCCAGCAGCCAACAAGCGGGGGGTCCCTACGAGCAGTACTTC.